The 30 T cell receptor beta chains presented below share a single source sample, sequenced in a study of low-dose radiotherapy and immunotherapy resistance in tumors. Indicated time point: before trial treatment. Priming of first-strand cDNA relied on TRAV- and TRBV-specific primers (covering alpha and beta chains). TCR amplification used around 20 PCR cycles, a constant-region primer and a V-primer adapter. TCRdb redid the calling of the reads with MiXCR, one entry per CDR3 protein. The table records more than 85,000 distinct CDR3 sequences, roughly a tenth of them present only once. The sample consisted of PBMCs, taken before treatment. The receptors come from a male donor with prostate cancer.

This clonotype was counted at least ten times. The gene calls are TRBV7-3 and TRBJ2-2; D is possibly TRBD1 or TRBD2 (5 bases each). The CDR3 runs 15 residues. CDR1 and CDR2 from the germline V gene are SGHTA and FQGTGA. V dropped 5 bases and J dropped 4 bases, with 14 bases sitting between them. In DNA form, the CDR3 reads TGTGCCAGCAGCCGTGGGGATGGGGGCACCGGGGAGCTGTTTTTT. It yields the protein CASSRGDGGTGELFF.

This clonotype was recorded at least ten times. The chain joins TRBV5-1 to TRBJ1-2; possibly TRBD1 for D (6 bases). CDR1 and CDR2 from the germline V gene are SGHRS and YFSETQ. This CDR3 comprises 15 residues. The V gene lost 6 bases and the J gene lost 2 bases, with 17 bases spanning the gap. The CDR3 nucleotides are TGCGCCAGCACACCCAGGGCAGGGGTAAACTATGGCTACACCTTC. Residues: CASTPRAGVNYGYTF.

This clonotype was counted many times. This chain connects TRBV12-3 or TRBV12-4 to TRBJ2-5; no reliable D call. Trimming pared 6 bases from V and 0 bases from J, leaving 5 bases between. This CDR3 contains 12 residues. Here the CDR3 reads CASSDNQETQYF. In DNA form, the CDR3 reads TGTGCCAGCAGCGATAACCAAGAGACCCAGTACTTC.

This clonotype was seen at least ten times. This chain joins TRBV7-9 and TRBJ2-1; 8 nucleotides align to TRBD2. Trimming took 6 bases from V and 2 from J; bases not matched to a gene: 12. The CDR3 sequence is 17 residues long. The germline CDR1 and CDR2 sequences are SEHNR and FQNEAQ (reference sequence). This chain's CDR3 is CASSPVSGRGPYNEQFF. The CDR3 DNA follows: TGTGCCAGCAGTCCCGTCAGCGGGAGAGGCCCCTACAATGAGCAGTTCTTC.

The CDR3 DNA is TGTGCCAGCAGCTTAGTGGGGGTTGGCGCCTACAATGAGCAGTTCTTC. This gives the protein CASSLVGVGAYNEQFF. The chain couples TRBV7-8 to TRBJ2-1; D is tentatively TRBD1 or TRBD2 (5 bases each). The CDR3 length is 16 residues. Trimming took 1 base from V and 2 from J, leaving 12 bases between them. CDR1 SGHVS and CDR2 FQNEAQ come from the germline V gene.

This clonotype was detected ten times or more. The V call is TRBV7-2, the J call TRBJ2-7; 8 positions agree with TRBD1. The CDR3 runs 15 residues. With 5 bases clipped from V and 3 bases from J, the junction kept 9 bases outside the gene matches. Germline CDR1 and CDR2: SGHTA and FQGNSA. As DNA, the CDR3 is TGTGCCAGCAGCACTCGCGCCGGACAGGGCTACGAGCAGTACTTC. Its translation is CASSTRAGQGYEQYF.

This clonotype was recorded at least ten times. The V call is TRBV11-2, the J call TRBJ1-3, with D perhaps TRBD1 (6 bases). The CDR3 consists of 13 residues. The V and J ends lost 3 bases and 11 bases respectively, with 14 bases between them. CDR1 and CDR2 (germline): SGHAT, FQNNGV. The CDR3 loop reads CASSLGTNYPIYF. DNA for the CDR3: TGTGCCAGCAGCTTGGGGACAAATTACCCCATATATTTT.

This clonotype was observed many times. This sequence joins TRBV10-3 and TRBJ2-1; D is perhaps TRBD1 (5 bases). V lost 3 bases and J 15 bases, leaving 18 bases between the germline ends. Germline assignment: CDR1 ENHRY and CDR2 SYGVKD. This CDR3 has 13 amino acids. In DNA, the CDR3 is TGTGCCATCAGTGATCCAGGGTCCCGTTATCCGTTCTTC. This codes for CAISDPGSRYPFF.

This clonotype came up many times. The gene calls are TRBV28 and TRBJ2-1; D call uncertain. The V end lost 4 bases, the J end lost 5 bases, and 6 bases lay between the germline ends. The CDR3 is made up of 12 amino acids. Per the germline V gene, CDR1 is MDHEN and CDR2 is SYDVKM. CDR3 in amino acids: CASSWANNEQFF. The CDR3 coding sequence is TGTGCCAGCAGTTGGGCTAACAATGAGCAGTTCTTC.

The chain joins TRBV7-8 to TRBJ1-5; D gene ambiguous. This CDR3 contains 16 residues. V was pared by 1 base and J by 0 bases, with 10 bases between. Per germline, CDR1 SGHVS and CDR2 FQNEAQ. For the CDR3, the DNA is TGTGCCAGCAGCTTAGAGTGGGGAAATAGCAATCAGCCCCAGCATTTT. Translation gives CASSLEWGNSNQPQHF.

This clonotype was counted at least ten times. This chain links TRBV20-1 with TRBJ1-1; TRBD1 might be the D (5 bases). This CDR3 has 14 amino acids. Germline CDR1 reads DFQATT; CDR2 reads SNEGSKA (reference sequence). V lost 6 bases and J lost 1, with 15 bases in between. The CDR3 region is CSARFQGPNTEAFF. DNA for the CDR3: TGCAGTGCCCGGTTTCAGGGCCCGAACACTGAAGCTTTCTTT.

There are many counts of this clonotype. The rearrangement links TRBV11-2 to TRBJ2-3, with D possibly being TRBD1 (5 bases). Between the trimmed V and J ends, which lost 7 bases and 6 bases, there was a span of 14 bases. Germline V gives CDR1 SGHAT, CDR2 FQNNGV. This CDR3 has 13 residues. CDR3 sequence reads: CASKRQGSDTQYF. The DNA of the CDR3 is TGTGCCAGCAAACGGCAGGGCAGTGATACGCAGTATTTT.

The rearrangement joins TRBV28 to TRBJ1-2; D perhaps matches TRBD1 (5 bases). The CDR3 length is 16 residues. Per germline, CDR1 MDHEN and CDR2 SYDVKM. Trimming pared 5 bases from V and 2 bases from J, leaving 18 bases between. The CDR3 DNA sequence: TGTGCCAGCAGTACGGGACCAGGGCAGCTCAACTATGGCTACACCTTC. It is translated as CASSTGPGQLNYGYTF.

This clonotype was counted ten times or more. The rearrangement joins TRBV6-2 or TRBV6-3 to TRBJ2-5, with 11 bases that match TRBD2. The CDR3 has 15 residues. The germline CDR1 and CDR2 sequences are MNHEY and SVGEGT. V was clipped by 2 bases and J by 4 bases; unmatched bases: 3. The CDR3 DNA is TGTGCCAGCAGTTACGGCGGACTAGCGGGAGAGACCCAGTACTTC. Amino acid sequence: CASSYGGLAGETQYF.

This clonotype was recorded at least ten times. The rearrangement joins TRBV5-6 to TRBJ2-5; TRBD2 matches at 9 bases. The CDR3 has 14 amino acids. The germline V gene has CDR1 SGHDT and CDR2 YYEEEE. J was trimmed by 7 bases and V by 4 bases; bases with no gene match: 8. CDR3 sequence: CASSPIAGEGTQYF. Written as DNA, the CDR3 is TGTGCCAGCAGCCCCATAGCGGGAGAAGGGACCCAGTACTTC.

This clonotype was observed at least ten times. This chain joins TRBV7-2 and TRBJ2-3; D is undetermined. V was pared by 1 base and J by 1 base, with 9 bases between. The CDR3 length is 15 residues. CDR1 SGHTA and CDR2 FQGNSA come from the germline V gene. The CDR3 spells CASSLGGLGTDTQYF. CDR3 DNA: TGTGCCAGCAGCTTAGGGGGTTTGGGCACAGATACGCAGTATTTT.

The table lists this clonotype with many counts. The genes are TRBV6-5 and TRBJ1-2; D is perhaps TRBD1 (5 bases). Germline lookup yields CDR1 MNHEY and CDR2 SVGAGI. The CDR3 consists of 15 residues. V was trimmed by 5 bases and J by 4 bases, leaving 17 bases between them. In DNA form, the CDR3 reads TGTGCCAGCAGTCAAGCGGGGCCTGACGGCTATGGCTACACCTTC. Translation: CASSQAGPDGYGYTF.

In this sample, this clonotype turned up many times. The chain carries TRBV28 and TRBJ1-5; D unresolved. V lost 4 bases to trimming and J lost 7 bases, with 11 bases between them. This CDR3 contains 13 residues. CDR1 and CDR2 from the germline V gene are MDHEN and SYDVKM. CDR3 in DNA: TGTGCCAGCAGTTCCCCCCTGGGGCAGCCCCAGCATTTT. This encodes CASSSPLGQPQHF.

This clonotype appeared a single time. This could be a read error, since a much larger clone is one nucleotide away. Because the CDR3 is missing its conserved closing phenylalanine or tryptophan, this is likely a read error. The chain uses TRBV28 and TRBJ1-2; D uncertain. Trimming shortened V by 7 bases and J by 0 bases, and 12 bases separated the two germline ends. Germline V gene data show CDR1 as MDHEN and CDR2 as SYDVKM. The CDR3 has 14 residues. The CDR3 nucleotides read TGTGCCAGCAACCAAGCGGGTCCTAACTATGGCTACACCTAC. Translation gives CASNQAGPNYGYTY.

This clonotype showed up many times. The chain links TRBV7-2 to TRBJ2-3; TRBD2 is a possible D gene (6 bases). Trimming stripped 5 bases from V and 1 base from J, with 19 bases between. This CDR3 comprises 17 residues. Per germline, CDR1 SGHTA and CDR2 FQGNSA. CDR3 protein: CASSVGTPLEGTDTQYF. The CDR3 DNA is TGTGCCAGCAGCGTCGGGACTCCCCTGGAAGGCACAGATACGCAGTATTTT. The complete variable domain, with remaining parts taken from reference TRBV7-2 and TRBJ2-3, reads GAGVSQSPSNKVTEKGKDVELRCDPISGHTALYWYRQSLGQGLEFLIYFQGNSAPDKSGLPSDRFSAERTGGSVSTLTIQRTQQEDSAVYLCASSVGTPLEGTDTQYFGPGTRLTVL.

This clonotype was observed many times. The rearrangement joins TRBV7-9 to TRBJ2-1; D not certain. The V end lost 1 base, the J end lost 5 bases, and 6 bases lay between the germline ends. CDR3 length: 13 residues. From germline, CDR1 is SEHNR and CDR2 FQNEAQ (reference sequence). For the CDR3, the DNA is TGTGCCAGCAGCTTAGGACCTAACAATGAGCAGTTCTTC. It yields the protein CASSLGPNNEQFF.

The DNA of the CDR3 is TGCGCCAGCAGCTCCGGGACTAGCGGGAGTTGGAGCGAGCAGTACTTC. As protein: CASSSGTSGSWSEQYF. This chain joins TRBV5-1 and TRBJ2-7; the match to TRBD2 covers 14 bases. J lost 6 bases, V lost 3 bases, and 8 bases had no gene match. Germline CDR1 is SGHRS and CDR2 is YFSETQ. The CDR3 has 16 amino acids.

Ten or more counts support this clonotype. The chain recombines TRBV5-4 with TRBJ2-3, with 15 bases lining up with TRBD2. Germline assignment: CDR1 SGHNT and CDR2 YYREEE (reference sequence). Losses at the gene ends were 4 bases for V and 6 bases for J; bases not matched to a gene: 9. This CDR3 has 17 residues. CDR3 region: CASSPPPGTSGRDTQYF. CDR3 nucleotide sequence: TGTGCCAGCAGCCCCCCGCCCGGGACTAGCGGGAGGGATACGCAGTATTTT.

This clonotype was counted at least ten times. This chain uses TRBV20-1 with TRBJ1-2; D perhaps matches TRBD1 (6 bases). The CDR3 consists of 12 residues. Per germline, CDR1 DFQATT and CDR2 SNEGSKA (reference sequence). V gave up 3 bases and J gave up 5 bases, with 10 bases separating them. CDR3 loop: CSARTGLYGYTF. In DNA, the CDR3 is TGCAGTGCTAGGACAGGCTTATATGGCTACACCTTC.

This clonotype has ten or more counts. The chain has TRBV24-1 and TRBJ2-5; TRBD1 matches at 9 bases. This CDR3 has 15 amino acids. With V trimmed by 5 bases and J by 5 bases, 8 bases remained unmatched. Germline V CDR1 and CDR2: KGHDR, SFDVKD. The CDR3 sequence: CATSAGQGRRETQYF. CDR3 bases: TGTGCCACCAGTGCGGGACAGGGACGTCGGGAGACCCAGTACTTC.

This clonotype was picked up many times. The chain recombines TRBV6-2 or TRBV6-3 with TRBJ2-6, with D perhaps TRBD1 or TRBD2 (5 bases each). V was cut by 2 bases and J by 0 bases, with 14 bases left in between. The CDR3 loop spans 18 amino acids. Germline CDR1 MNHEY, CDR2 SVGEGT. CDR3 DNA: TGTGCCAGCAGTTACCGTGGACACGGGACCTCTGGGGCCAACGTCCTGACTTTC. This sequence encodes CASSYRGHGTSGANVLTF.

This clonotype was counted many times. The chain is built from TRBV28 and TRBJ2-7; maybe TRBD2 (5 bases). V shed 2 bases and J shed 6 bases, with 17 bases lying between them. Germline assignment: CDR1 MDHEN and CDR2 SYDVKM. The CDR3 is 15 amino acids. CDR3 bases: TGTGCCAGCAGTTTAGGGAGTCTAGGGCCCAGCGAGCAGTACTTC. The encoded protein is CASSLGSLGPSEQYF.

This clonotype was detected many times. The chain links TRBV7-2 to TRBJ2-2; possibly TRBD1 for D (5 bases). This CDR3 has 15 residues. Germline lookup yields CDR1 SGHTA and CDR2 FQGNSA. V was cut by 1 base and J by 5 bases, with 11 bases left in between. In DNA form, the CDR3 reads TGTGCCAGCAGCTTAGACAGGCTTGGGACCGGGGAGCTGTTTTTT. This gives the protein CASSLDRLGTGELFF.

This clonotype appeared a few times. The chain combines TRBV6-2 or TRBV6-3 with TRBJ2-5; D not resolved. This CDR3 spans 13 amino acids. Between the trimmed V and J ends, which lost 5 bases and 3 bases, there was a span of 10 bases. CDR1 MNHEY and CDR2 SVGEGT come from the germline V gene. CDR3 loop: CASSPGPKETQYF. CDR3 in DNA: TGTGCCAGCAGTCCGGGCCCTAAAGAGACCCAGTACTTC.

This clonotype was seen ten or more times. This chain links TRBV20-1 with TRBJ2-2; tentatively, D is TRBD1 (6 bases). The V and J ends lost 6 bases and 0 bases respectively, with 11 bases between them. CDR1 DFQATT and CDR2 SNEGSKA come from the germline V gene (reference sequence). CDR3 length equals 14 residues. CDR3 in amino acids: CSATGTPNTGELFF. For the CDR3, the DNA is TGCAGTGCAACCGGGACACCGAACACCGGGGAGCTGTTTTTT.